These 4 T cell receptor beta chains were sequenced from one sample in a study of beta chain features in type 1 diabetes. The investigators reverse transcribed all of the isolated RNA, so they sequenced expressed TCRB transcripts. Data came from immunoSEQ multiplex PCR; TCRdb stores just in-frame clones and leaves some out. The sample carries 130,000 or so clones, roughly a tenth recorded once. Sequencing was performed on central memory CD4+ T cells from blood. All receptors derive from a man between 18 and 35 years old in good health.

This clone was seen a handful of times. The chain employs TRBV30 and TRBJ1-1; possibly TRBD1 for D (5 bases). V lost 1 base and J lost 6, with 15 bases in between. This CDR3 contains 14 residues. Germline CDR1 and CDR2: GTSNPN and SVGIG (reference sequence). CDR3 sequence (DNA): TGTGCCTGGAGTGACCTTCGGGGGGACGCTGAAGCTTTCTTT. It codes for CAWSDLRGDAEAFF.

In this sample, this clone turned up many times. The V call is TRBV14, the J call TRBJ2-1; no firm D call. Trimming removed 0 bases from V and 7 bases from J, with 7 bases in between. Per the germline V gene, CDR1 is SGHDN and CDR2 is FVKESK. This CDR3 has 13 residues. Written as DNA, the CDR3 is TGTGCCAGCAGCCAAGATAGAAGAAATGAGCAGTTCTTC. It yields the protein CASSQDRRNEQFF.

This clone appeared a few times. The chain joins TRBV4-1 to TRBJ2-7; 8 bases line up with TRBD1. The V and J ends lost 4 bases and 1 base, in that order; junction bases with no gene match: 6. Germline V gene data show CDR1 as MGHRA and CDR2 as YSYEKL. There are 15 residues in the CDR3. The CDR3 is CASSPDRGRSYEQYF. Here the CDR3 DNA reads TGCGCCAGCAGCCCCGACAGGGGTAGGTCCTACGAGCAGTACTTC.

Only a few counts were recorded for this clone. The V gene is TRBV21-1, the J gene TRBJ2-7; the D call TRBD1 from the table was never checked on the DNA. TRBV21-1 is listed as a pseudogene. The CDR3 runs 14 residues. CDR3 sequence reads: CASTTWTAYYEQYF. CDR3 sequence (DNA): TGTGCCAGCACAACTTGGACAGCATACTACGAGCAGTACTTC.